The rows below give T cell receptor beta chains drawn from one sample of a study of human T cells and chemical hapten exposure. MiXCR, applied by TCRdb to the RACE reads, yields one record per CDR3 protein. This repertoire shows 62,000 or so distinct CDR3 sequences, roughly 9.8% found once; its top ten account for approximately 4.7%. This specimen consisted of whole blood, obtained in connection with sensitization to the hapten diphenylcyclopropenone (DPC). The receptors originated from a woman in her forties or fifties with alopecia areata. Some clones in this sample may be carry-over from other donors' samples. CDR3s include the opening cysteine and the closing phenylalanine or tryptophan. A D gene is named only where the DNA matches it firmly. The size of a clone is reported for some rows only, either as once, few or many, or as a class for expanded clones.

V gene,clone size,D gene,J gene,CDR3 DNA,CDR3 protein
TRBV7-2,NA,NA,TRBJ2-6,TGTGCCAGCAGCTTACGGCGTAGTGGGGCCAACGTCCTGACTTTC,CASSLRRSGANVLTF
TRBV5-1,many,TRBD1,TRBJ2-7,TGCGCCAGCAGCATGAGGACAGGGGGTTCCTACGAGCAGTACTTC,CASSMRTGGSYEQYF
TRBV6-2/TRBV6-3,NA,NA,TRBJ2-5,TGTGCCAGCAGTTACTCGTCAGGGGAAGCCCAAGAGACCCAGTACTTC,CASSYSSGEAQETQYF
TRBV5-8,NA,NA,TRBJ2-3,TGTGCCAGCAGCTTGGCGGGGGTGCAGGATACGCAGTATTTT,CASSLAGVQDTQYF
TRBV7-6,many,NA,TRBJ2-5,TGTGCCAGCAGCTTTCCCGAGTGGGGGCAAGAGACCCAGTACTTC,CASSFPEWGQETQYF
TRBV11-2,NA,NA,TRBJ2-7,TGTGCCAGCAGCTTAGATTCTTTGGGCGAGCAGTACTTC,CASSLDSLGEQYF
TRBV7-2,NA,TRBD1,TRBJ1-6,TGTGCCAGCAGCTTAGCGGGAGGGGGCGGATCACCCCTCCACTTT,CASSLAGGGGSPLHF
TRBV10-2,few,TRBD2,TRBJ2-5,TGCGCCAGCAAACTAGCGGAAGAGACCCAGTACTTC,CASKLAEETQYF
TRBV14,many,NA,TRBJ1-3,TGTGCCAGCAGCCAAGAATTTCTTGGGCTCCTCGGAAACACCATATATTTT,CASSQEFLGLLGNTIYF
TRBV6-5,few,NA,TRBJ1-2,TGTGCCAGCAGTCCCATTTCGGGGTATGGCTACACCTTC,CASSPISGYGYTF
TRBV6-6,NA,NA,TRBJ2-3,TGTGCCAGCAGTTACTCGATATCAGCGGGCACAGATACGCAGTATTTT,CASSYSISAGTDTQYF
TRBV7-9,many,TRBD1,TRBJ2-7,TGTGCCAGCAGCGCCGCCGGGACAGGGATTACCTACGAGCAGTACTTC,CASSAAGTGITYEQYF
TRBV4-2,NA,NA,TRBJ2-2,TGTGCCAGCAGCCAAGATATTGCAGTCACCGGGGAGCTGTTTTTT,CASSQDIAVTGELFF
TRBV28,NA,NA,TRBJ2-7,TGTGCCAGCAGCCCTGACCGGATTACCTACGAGCAGTACTTC,CASSPDRITYEQYF
TRBV28,many,NA,TRBJ1-1,TGTGCCAGCAGTTTAGGTGTCCCCCCTGAAGCTTTCTTT,CASSLGVPPEAFF